This paragraph reports one T cell receptor (beta chain). The data stem from a study of blood T cell repertoires in COVID-19. Generated by immunoSEQ multiplex PCR, the TCRdb table keeps only in-frame clones and is missing some. The profile covers roughly 150,000 clones, with about 85% appearing a single time and roughly 7.3% taken by the ten largest. Germline-derived CDR1 and CDR2 are ENHRY and SYGVKD. The junction had 8 bases not matched to a gene; V was cut back by 0 bases and J by 6 bases. CDR3 size: 16 residues. Sequencing used PBMCs or T cells enriched from blood (not recorded which). This TCR came from a woman between 50 and 59 years old who had recovered from COVID-19. The chain uses TRBV10-3 and TRBJ2-1, with 7 positions matching TRBD2. In nucleotides, the CDR3 is TGTGCCATCAGTGAGTCTGAGCGACTAGCAGGCAATGAGCAGTTCTTC. Its translation is CAISESERLAGNEQFF.